Listed below are T cell receptor beta chains from one sample, sequenced in a study of response to subunit inactivated influenza vaccine. TCRdb re-derived calls from the RT-PCR reads in MiXCR, one entry per CDR3 protein. Of 550,000 to 800,000 distinct CDR3 sequences in the sample, approximately 15% are singletons; the top ten hold 5.5% to 8%. The material sequenced was PBMCs from blood, taken approximately 15 days before vaccination. The receptors were sampled from a man in his forties or fifties who received an inactivated influenza vaccine. Both conserved end residues are trimmed from each CDR3. Fields, in order: D gene, V gene, J gene, CDR3 protein. D genes are given only for firm matches.

TRBD1	TRBV20-1	TRBJ2-1	SATGTGRAYNEQF
TRBD2	TRBV7-2	TRBJ2-3	ASSVSGRPDTQY
NA	TRBV6-1	TRBJ1-1	ASSEVWVRTNTEAF
NA	TRBV27	TRBJ2-5	ASSSGLLLQETQY
NA	TRBV6-2/TRBV6-3	TRBJ2-1	ASTPIRYNEQF
TRBD2	TRBV7-6	TRBJ2-1	ASSPSSGGFGEQF
NA	TRBV20-1	TRBJ1-2	SASRGDDYGYT
NA	TRBV2	TRBJ2-3	ASSEASGHHTDTQY
NA	TRBV11-2	TRBJ2-2	ASSLDLGAELF
NA	TRBV27	TRBJ2-1	ASSLRGANEQF
NA	TRBV29-1	TRBJ1-1	SVFGESTEAF
TRBD2	TRBV29-1	TRBJ2-2	SVEGAGGHTGELF
TRBD2	TRBV20-1	TRBJ2-7	SAMATSGSYEQY
NA	TRBV7-2	TRBJ1-1	ASSSQGGTTEAF
NA	TRBV6-1	TRBJ1-1	ASRETQQLTSTEAF
NA	TRBV12-3/TRBV12-4	TRBJ2-3	ASSSLEDTQY
NA	TRBV20-1	TRBJ1-1	SAPRYTEAF
NA	TRBV21-1	TRBJ1-6	ASSKLEGRNSPLH
NA	TRBV20-1	TRBJ2-1	SARVGAGAGEQF
NA	TRBV4-2	TRBJ2-6	ASSQEGNGANVLT
NA	TRBV2	TRBJ2-7	ASSEEQGRFDEQY
NA	TRBV4-1	TRBJ1-1	ASSQDVLGNTEAF
TRBD1	TRBV5-1	TRBJ1-2	ASSLDRGTQAGYT
NA	TRBV6-1	TRBJ2-6	ASRLYGTSGANVLT
TRBD2	TRBV4-1	TRBJ2-3	ASSHSLGGFTDTQY
NA	TRBV20-1	TRBJ2-7	SARDQIARDEQY
TRBD1	TRBV24-1	TRBJ2-7	ATSERGQGVITYEQY